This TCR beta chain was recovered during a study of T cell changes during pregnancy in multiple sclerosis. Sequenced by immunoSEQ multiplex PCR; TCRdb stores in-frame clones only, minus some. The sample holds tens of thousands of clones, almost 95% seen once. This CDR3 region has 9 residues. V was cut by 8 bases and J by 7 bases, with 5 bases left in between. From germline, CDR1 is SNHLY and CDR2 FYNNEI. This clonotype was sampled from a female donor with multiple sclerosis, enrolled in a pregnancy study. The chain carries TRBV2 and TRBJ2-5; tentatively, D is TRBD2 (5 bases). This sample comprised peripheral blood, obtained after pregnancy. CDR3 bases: TGTGCCAGCGGAGGGACCCAGTACTTC. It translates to CASGGTQYF.